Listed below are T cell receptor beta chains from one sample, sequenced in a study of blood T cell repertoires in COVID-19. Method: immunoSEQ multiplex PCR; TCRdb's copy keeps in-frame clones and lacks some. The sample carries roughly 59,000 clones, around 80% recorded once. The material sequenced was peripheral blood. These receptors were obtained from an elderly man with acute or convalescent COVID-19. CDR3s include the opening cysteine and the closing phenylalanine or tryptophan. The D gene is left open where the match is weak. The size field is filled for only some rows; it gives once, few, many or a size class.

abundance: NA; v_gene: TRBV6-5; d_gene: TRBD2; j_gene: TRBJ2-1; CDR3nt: TGTGCCAGCATCAGTAGCCCGGGGGGGGATGAGCAGTTCTTC; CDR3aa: CASISSPGGDEQFF
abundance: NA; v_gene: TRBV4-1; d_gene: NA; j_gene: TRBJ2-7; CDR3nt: TGCGCCAGCAGCCAAGATGATGGGACACCCTACGAGCAGTACTTC; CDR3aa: CASSQDDGTPYEQYF
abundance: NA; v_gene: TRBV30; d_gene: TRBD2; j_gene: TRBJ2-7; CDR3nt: TGTGCCTGGAGGGCGGGGGGCTCATACGAGCAGTACTTC; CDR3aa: CAWRAGGSYEQYF
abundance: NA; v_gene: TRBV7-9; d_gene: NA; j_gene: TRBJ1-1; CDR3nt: TGTGCCAGCGGCCCAGGGCGGCTAAACACTGAAGCTTTCTTT; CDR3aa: CASGPGRLNTEAFF
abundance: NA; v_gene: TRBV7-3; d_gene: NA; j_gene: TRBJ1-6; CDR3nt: TGTGCCAGCAGCTTAACCAGCGGGGGATCCCCCCTCCACTTT; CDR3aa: CASSLTSGGSPLHF
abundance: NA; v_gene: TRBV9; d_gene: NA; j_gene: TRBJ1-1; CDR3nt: TGTGCCAGCAGCGCACAAGACAGTGCGAACACTGAAGCTTTCTTT; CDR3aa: CASSAQDSANTEAFF
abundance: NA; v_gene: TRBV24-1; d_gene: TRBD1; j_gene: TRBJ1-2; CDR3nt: TGTGCCACCAGTCCGGGACAGGGCGACTATGGCTACACCTTC; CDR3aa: CATSPGQGDYGYTF
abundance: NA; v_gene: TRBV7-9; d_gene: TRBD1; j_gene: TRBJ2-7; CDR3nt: TGTGCCAGCAGCCCGGGACAGGGTGTCTACGAGCAGTACTTC; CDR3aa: CASSPGQGVYEQYF
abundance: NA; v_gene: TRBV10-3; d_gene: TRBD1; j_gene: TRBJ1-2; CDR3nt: TGTGCCATCAGCGGACAGGGGGTAGATGGCTACACCTTC; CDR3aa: CAISGQGVDGYTF
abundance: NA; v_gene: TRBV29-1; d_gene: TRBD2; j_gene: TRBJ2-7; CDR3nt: TGCAGCGTAGGTCATGGGGGAGGGTACGAGCAGTACTTC; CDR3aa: CSVGHGGGYEQYF
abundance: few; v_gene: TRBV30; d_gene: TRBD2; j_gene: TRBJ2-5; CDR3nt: TGTGCCTGGAGTAGCGGGGGCGACTGGGAGACCCAGTACTTC; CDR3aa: CAWSSGGDWETQYF
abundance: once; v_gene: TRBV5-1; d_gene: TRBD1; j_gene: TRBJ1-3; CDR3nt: TGCGCCAGCAGCTTGACCGTACAGGGGGCTGGAAACACCATATATTTT; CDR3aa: CASSLTVQGAGNTIYF
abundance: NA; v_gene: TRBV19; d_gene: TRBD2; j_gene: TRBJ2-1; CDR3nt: TGTGCCAGTAGTATAGAGACTAGCGGGAGTGGGGATGAGCAGTTCTTC; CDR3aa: CASSIETSGSGDEQFF
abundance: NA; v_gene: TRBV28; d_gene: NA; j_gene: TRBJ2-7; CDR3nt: TGTGCCAGCAGGCAGGCCTACGAGCAGTACTTC; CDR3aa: CASRQAYEQYF
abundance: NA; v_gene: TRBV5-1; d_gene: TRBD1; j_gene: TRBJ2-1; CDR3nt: TGCGCCAGCAGCTTGTTTACGGGACAGGCCAATGAGCAGTTCTTC; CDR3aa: CASSLFTGQANEQFF
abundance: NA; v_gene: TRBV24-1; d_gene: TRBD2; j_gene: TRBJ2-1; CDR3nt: TGTGCCACCAGTGATACCGGACTAGCGGGAGGAAAACTCTCCTACAATGAGCAGTTCTTC; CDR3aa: CATSDTGLAGGKLSYNEQFF
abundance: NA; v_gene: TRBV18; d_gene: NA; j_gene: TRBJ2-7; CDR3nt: TGTGCCAGCTCACCACCATCTGGAGGGAACTACGAGCAGTACTTC; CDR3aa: CASSPPSGGNYEQYF
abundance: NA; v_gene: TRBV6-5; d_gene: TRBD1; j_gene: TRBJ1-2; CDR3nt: TGTGCCAGCAGTCCGACAGGGGGCTACTATGGCTACACCTTC; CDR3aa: CASSPTGGYYGYTF
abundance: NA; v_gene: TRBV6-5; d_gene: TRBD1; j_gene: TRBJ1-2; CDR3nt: TGTGCCAGCAGTCGACTGGGACAGCAAAATGGCTACACCTTC; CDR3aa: CASSRLGQQNGYTF
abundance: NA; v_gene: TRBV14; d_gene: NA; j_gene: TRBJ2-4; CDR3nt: TGTGCCAGCAGCCATCTCAGGGAAGGCATTCAGTACTTC; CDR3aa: CASSHLREGIQYF
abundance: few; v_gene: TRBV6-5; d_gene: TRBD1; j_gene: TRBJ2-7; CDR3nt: TGTGCCAGCAATACAGGGGGTTCCTCCTACGAGCAGTACTTC; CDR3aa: CASNTGGSSYEQYF
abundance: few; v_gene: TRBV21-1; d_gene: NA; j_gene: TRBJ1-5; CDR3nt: TGTGCCAGCAGCTTCCGACAGGGGCGATACAATCAGCCCCAGCATTTT; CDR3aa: CASSFRQGRYNQPQHF
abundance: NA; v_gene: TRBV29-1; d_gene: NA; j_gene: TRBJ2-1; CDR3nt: TGCAGCGTCCCGAATATCTGGGGGCGAGTTACCAATGAGCAGTTCTTC; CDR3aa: CSVPNIWGRVTNEQFF
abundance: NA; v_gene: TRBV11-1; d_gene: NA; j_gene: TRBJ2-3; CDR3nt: TGTGCCAGCAGCCGTCGGACTTTTGGGTTGTCAGATACGCAGTATTTT; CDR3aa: CASSRRTFGLSDTQYF
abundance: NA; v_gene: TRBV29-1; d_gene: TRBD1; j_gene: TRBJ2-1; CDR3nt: TGCAGCGTTAGTAGGGGGACAGGGCACAATGAGCAGTTCTTC; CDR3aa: CSVSRGTGHNEQFF
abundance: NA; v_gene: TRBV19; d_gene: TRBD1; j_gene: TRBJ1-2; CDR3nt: TGTGCCAGTCAGCCGGACAGGAACTATGGCTACACCTTC; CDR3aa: CASQPDRNYGYTF
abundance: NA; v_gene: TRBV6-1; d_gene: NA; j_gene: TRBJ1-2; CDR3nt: TGTGCCAGCAGTGAAGCTTGGATCGGAGGATTTGATGGCTACACCTTC; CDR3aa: CASSEAWIGGFDGYTF
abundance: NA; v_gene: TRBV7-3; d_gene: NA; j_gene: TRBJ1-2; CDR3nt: TGTGCCAGCAGCCCCGGGACTCCCGGAGGCTACACCTTC; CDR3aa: CASSPGTPGGYTF
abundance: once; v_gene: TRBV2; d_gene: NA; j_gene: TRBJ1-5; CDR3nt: TGTGCCAGCAGTCCTCAGGGAGGGGGCAATCAGCCCCAGCATTTT; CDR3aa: CASSPQGGGNQPQHF